These 13 T cell receptor beta chains came from one sample sequenced in a study of T cell changes during pregnancy in multiple sclerosis. Using immunoSEQ multiplex PCR, the repertoire was profiled, and TCRdb retains in-frame clones only, with some absent. The sample lists approximately 90,000 clones, less than 95% occurring once. Here the sequenced sample was peripheral blood, taken before pregnancy. The receptors here all came from a female donor with multiple sclerosis, enrolled in a pregnancy study.

The genes are TRBV29-1 and TRBJ1-1; TRBD1 might be the D (5 bases). Germline CDR1 is SQVTM and CDR2 is ANQGSEA. The V and J ends lost 2 bases and 5 bases respectively, with 18 bases between them. This CDR3 has 15 residues. The CDR3 region has the DNA TGCAGCGTTGAACAGGGAAGGGGAGGAGGTACTGAAGCTTTCTTT. Amino acids: CSVEQGRGGGTEAFF.

This clone occurred once. The chain employs TRBV6-6 and TRBJ2-3, with D unresolved. CDR3 length: 13 amino acids. Germline lookup yields CDR1 MNHNY and CDR2 SVGAGI (reference sequence). The V and J ends lost 6 bases and 2 bases respectively, with 9 bases between them. CDR3 region: CASSQYPTDTQYF. DNA for the CDR3: TGTGCCAGCAGCCAGTACCCCACAGATACGCAGTATTTT.

The rearrangement links TRBV14 to TRBJ2-2; D not certain. V lost 4 bases and J 4 bases, leaving 7 bases between the germline ends. Germline V gives CDR1 SGHDN, CDR2 FVKESK. The length of the CDR3 is 13 residues. The CDR3 loop is CASSPSSTGELFF. CDR3 nucleotide sequence: TGTGCCAGCAGCCCCTCGAGCACCGGGGAGCTGTTTTTT.

J is TRBJ1-2 and V is TRBV5-4; D call uncertain. Germline-derived CDR1 and CDR2 are SGHNT and YYREEE (reference sequence). The CDR3 covers 12 residues. Trimming removed 4 bases from V and 8 bases from J, with 12 bases in between. The CDR3 here is CASSRGERGYTF. The CDR3 DNA reads as TGTGCCAGCAGCCGGGGAGAGCGGGGCTACACCTTC.

The V and J genes are TRBV5-1 and TRBJ2-1, with 7 bases aligning to TRBD2. The CDR3 has 14 residues. The junction had 5 bases not matched to a gene; V was cut back by 0 bases and J by 8 bases. Germline V gene lookup returns CDR1 SGHRS and CDR2 YFSETQ. The CDR3 DNA reads TGCGCCAGCAGCTTGGCGGGAGGAAAAGATGAGCAGTTCTTC. It is translated as CASSLAGGKDEQFF. Variable domain in full (rest from reference TRBV5-1 and TRBJ2-1): KAGVTQTPRYLIKTRGQQVTLSCSPISGHRSVSWYQQTPGQGLQFLFEYFSETQRNKGNFPGRFSGRQFSNSRSEMNVSTLELGDSALYLCASSLAGGKDEQFFGPGTRLTVL.

The chain couples TRBV10-1 to TRBJ1-2; D is unclear. Per the germline V gene, CDR1 is WNHNN and CDR2 is SYGVQD (reference sequence). V lost 6 bases, J lost 4 bases, and 12 bases lay in between. The CDR3 covers 13 residues. CDR3 sequence: CASSSNSRYGYTF. For the CDR3, the DNA is TGCGCCAGCAGCTCTAACAGCCGCTATGGCTACACCTTC.

The V call is TRBV6-6, the J call TRBJ2-3; possibly TRBD2 for D (5 bases). Germline V gene data show CDR1 as MNHNY and CDR2 as SVGAGI (reference sequence). The CDR3 has 14 amino acids. Trimming shortened V by 4 bases and J by 4 bases, and 12 bases separated the two germline ends. DNA for the CDR3: TGTGCCAGCAGTTTCTCTAGCTCCTCAGATACGCAGTATTTT. This sequence encodes CASSFSSSSDTQYF.

The rearrangement uses TRBV23-1 and TRBJ2-2, with 11 bases lining up with TRBD1. TRBV23-1 is identified as an open reading frame with a role that is uncertain. V shed 2 bases, J shed 7 bases, and the junction held 18 bases outside the gene matches. The CDR3 has 20 amino acids. CDR3 DNA sequence: TGCGCCAGCAGTCAACCCGGACAGGGGGCGCCAACTTATTTCGGCGGGGAGCTGTTTTTT. Protein sequence: CASSQPGQGAPTYFGGELFF.

This clone was seen a single time. V gene TRBV19 combines with J gene TRBJ2-7; 13 positions match TRBD2. The trim removed 5 bases at V and 2 bases at J, leaving 6 bases unmatched. This CDR3 spans 16 amino acids. The germline V gene has CDR1 LNHDA and CDR2 SQIVND (reference sequence). The CDR3 protein is CASSSSGTSGAYEQYF. Here the CDR3 DNA reads TGTGCCAGTAGTTCCTCCGGGACTAGCGGGGCCTACGAGCAGTACTTC.

The chain couples TRBV27 to TRBJ1-5, with D uncertain. Germline V lookup: CDR1 MNHEY, CDR2 SMNVEV (reference sequence). Deletions cut 1 base from V and 7 bases from J, with 14 bases between. The CDR3 is 15 amino acids. The CDR3 is CASSLFPNSGQPQHF. CDR3 bases: TGTGCCAGCAGTTTATTCCCTAACAGCGGCCAGCCCCAGCATTTT.

V usage is TRBV5-5 and J usage is TRBJ1-1; D gene uncertain. The CDR3 contains 13 residues. The germline V and J ends were trimmed by 1 base and 3 bases, with 7 bases remaining between them. Germline V gene data show CDR1 as SGHKS and CDR2 as YYEKEE (reference sequence). This CDR3 reads CASSLTLYTEAFF. CDR3 nucleotides: TGTGCCAGCAGCTTGACTCTTTACACTGAAGCTTTCTTT.

The chain carries TRBV5-1 and TRBJ2-5; D unclear. Germline values: CDR1 SGHRS, CDR2 YFSETQ. CDR3 size: 13 residues. The V end was cut by 0 bases, the J end by 5 bases, with 8 bases between. As DNA, the CDR3 is TGCGCCAGCAGCTTGGGCCTATTGGAGACCCAGTACTTC. It is translated as CASSLGLLETQYF.

This chain links TRBV19 with TRBJ1-4; D perhaps matches TRBD1 (6 bases). Trimming pared 6 bases from V and 10 bases from J, leaving 18 bases between. There are 14 residues in the CDR3. CDR1 is LNHDA and CDR2 is SQIVND in the germline V gene (reference sequence). The CDR3 sequence is CASRIGTNSGKLFF. The CDR3 DNA is TGTGCCAGTAGGATCGGGACAAACAGCGGAAAACTGTTTTTT.